This T cell receptor (beta chain) appears in the sequencing data of a study of molecular identifiers for immune sequencing clone quantification. Study observations and caveats: The sizes of highly expanded clones could be underestimated when identical TCR molecules share a barcode. In naive cells, clones above 20 RNA copies held under 1% of molecules, whereas in effector cells they held over 99%.

Germline V gives CDR1 LGHNA, CDR2 YNFKEQ. V was pared by 4 bases and J by 1 base, with 14 bases between. CDR3 size: 16 residues. This clonotype was recorded a few times. Antigen specificity is unknown. Library preparation followed earlier protocols using designated TCR primers. TCRdb ran MiXCR on the PCR reads and lists one entry per CDR3 protein. This table holds 85,000 to 120,000 distinct CDR3 sequences, about 35% found once. The sequencing sample was made of naive CD8+ T cells from blood, with Jurkat cell RNA spiked in. Subset in this sample: FACS-sorted CD8+CD4-CCR7+CD45RA+ naive T cells. The chain couples TRBV4-2 to TRBJ1-5, with D uncertain. This receptor was taken from a human donor in good health. Some libraries in this study had Jurkat cell RNA spiked in. Here the CDR3 reads CASSPMMGYSNQPQHF. CDR3 DNA sequence: TGTGCCAGCAGCCCTATGATGGGGTACAGCAATCAGCCCCAGCATTTT.